This T cell receptor beta chain was observed in a study of blood T cell repertoires in COVID-19 (dated by TCRdb to the early 2020s). Background on the whole study: Samples covering the acute and convalescent phases of COVID-19 were provided by collaborators in the United States, Italy and Spain. The material from the prospective study consisted of cDNA or gDNA derived from T cells, B-cell-depleted T cells, or PBMCs. Deeply sampled blood TCRbeta repertoires from subjects exposed to, actively infected with, or recovered from COVID-19 were included in the dataset. The repertoires were released in a freely available public database intended as a resource for research on the immune response to SARS-CoV-2. Samples came from the ongoing ImmuneRACE study (first 160 participants) plus 1,254 subjects from 6 global collaborators. Nearly every sample came with metadata listing a de-identified subject ID, COVID-19 status, age in years and sex. Where available, HLA class I and class II types were obtained from metadata supplied by the sample provider rather than from assay-based typing. The paper as a whole reports these results and caveats: Clinical and demographic metadata were provided uncurated, with the amount varying by source and participant.

TCRbeta CDR3 regions were amplified from genomic DNA by means of the immunoSEQ Assay, a bias-controlled multiplex PCR. On the study's bioinformatics: Nucleated cell counts per sample were estimated from amplification of reference gene primers within the assay. To quantify the absolute abundance of each unique TCRbeta CDR3 rearrangement, sequence reads were collapsed and filtered. Productive Simpson clonality was computed per sample as the square root of Simpson's diversity index over productive rearrangements. This is the immuneACCESS table as TCRdb keeps it, with only in-frame sequences that have V and J called. A part of the clones is gone; compared with another copy, unresolved V genes explain less than half, and the rest is unexplained. V and J calls and clone size are as listed in that table; D and trimming were resolved from the DNA. The sample has roughly 400,000 clones on record, 88% of them singletons. Clones ranked in the top ten supply 2% to 2.5% of the sample.

V and J are trimmed by 6 bases and 5 bases, and the gene matches miss 10 bases of the junction. Per the germline V gene, SGHTA is the CDR1 and FQGNSA is the CDR2. Spanning cysteine to phenylalanine, the CDR3 consists of 16 amino acids. Only the CDR3 DNA stays, 48 bases, in frame from base 1. As regards this clone: Its cognate antigen has yet to be identified. Per-base qualities were not stored, and no clone one base away is much larger.

Enrolling through a virtual design, the prospective study's participants ranged in age from roughly 18 to 95 years and lived across around 25 United States geographic areas. In the prospective study, cohorts were assigned on the basis of participant-reported clinical history obtained from a screening survey and a study questionnaire. In the prospective study, mobile phlebotomists collected whole blood, serum and a nasopharyngeal or oropharyngeal swab from each participant. Prospective study participants could optionally give additional blood draws and questionnaires over an approximately two-month period. Prospective study blood samples were shipped either frozen or at room temperature before DNA extraction.

This receptor was obtained from a woman in her 40s with acute COVID-19. Sequenced: PBMCs or T cells enriched from blood (not recorded which). The chain is made from TRBV7-2 and TRBJ1-6; TRBD1 matches 7 bases in the middle. The CDR3 corresponds to CASSLRTGPNNSPLHF. The bases are TGTGCCAGCAGTCTTAGGACAGGCCCAAATAATTCACCCCTCCACTTT.